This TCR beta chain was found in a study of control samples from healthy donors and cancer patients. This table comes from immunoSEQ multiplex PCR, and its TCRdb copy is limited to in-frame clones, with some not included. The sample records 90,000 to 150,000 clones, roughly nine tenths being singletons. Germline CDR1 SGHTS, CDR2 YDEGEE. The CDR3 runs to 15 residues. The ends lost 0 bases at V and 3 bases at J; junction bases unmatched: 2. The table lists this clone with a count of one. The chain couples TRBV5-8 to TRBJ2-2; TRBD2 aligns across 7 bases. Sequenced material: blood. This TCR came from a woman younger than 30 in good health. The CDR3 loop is CASSLGGRYTGELFF. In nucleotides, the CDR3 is TGTGCCAGCAGCTTGGGCGGGAGATACACCGGGGAGCTGTTTTTT.